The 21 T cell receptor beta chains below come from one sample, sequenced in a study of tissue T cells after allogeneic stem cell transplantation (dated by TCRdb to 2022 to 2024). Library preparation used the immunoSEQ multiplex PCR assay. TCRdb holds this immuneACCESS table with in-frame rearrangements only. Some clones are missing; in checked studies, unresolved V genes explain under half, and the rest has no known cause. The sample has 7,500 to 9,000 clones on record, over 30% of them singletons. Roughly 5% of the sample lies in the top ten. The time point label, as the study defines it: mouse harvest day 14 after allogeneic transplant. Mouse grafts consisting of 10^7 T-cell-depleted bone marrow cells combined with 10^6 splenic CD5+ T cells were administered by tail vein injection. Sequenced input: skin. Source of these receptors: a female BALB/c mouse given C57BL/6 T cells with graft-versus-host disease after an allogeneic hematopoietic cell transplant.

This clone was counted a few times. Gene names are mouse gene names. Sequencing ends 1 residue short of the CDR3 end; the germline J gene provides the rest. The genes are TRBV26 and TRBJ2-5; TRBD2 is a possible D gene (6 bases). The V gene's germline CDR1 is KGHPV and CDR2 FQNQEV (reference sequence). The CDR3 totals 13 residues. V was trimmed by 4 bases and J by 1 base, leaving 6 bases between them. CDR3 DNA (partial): TGTGCCAGCAGTCGGGGGGACCAAGACACCCAGTAC. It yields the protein CASSRGDQDTQY. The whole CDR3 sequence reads CASSRGDQDTQYF.

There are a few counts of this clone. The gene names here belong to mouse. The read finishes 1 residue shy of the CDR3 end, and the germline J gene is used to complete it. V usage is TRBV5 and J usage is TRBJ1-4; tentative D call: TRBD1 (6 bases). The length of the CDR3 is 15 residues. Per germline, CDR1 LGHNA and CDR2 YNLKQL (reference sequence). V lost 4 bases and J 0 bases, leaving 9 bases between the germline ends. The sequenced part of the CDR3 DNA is TGTGCCAGCAGCCTCGGGACAATTTCCAACGAAAGATTATTT. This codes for CASSLGTISNERLF. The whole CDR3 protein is CASSLGTISNERLFF.

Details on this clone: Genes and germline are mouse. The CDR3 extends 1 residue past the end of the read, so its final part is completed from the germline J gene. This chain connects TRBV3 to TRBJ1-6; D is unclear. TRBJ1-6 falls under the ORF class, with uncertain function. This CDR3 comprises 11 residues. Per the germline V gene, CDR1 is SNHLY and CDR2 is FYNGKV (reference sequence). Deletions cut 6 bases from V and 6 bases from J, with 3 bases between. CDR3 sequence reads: CASRGNSPLYF. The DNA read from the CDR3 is TGTGCCAGCAGAGGTAATTCGCCCCTCTAC.

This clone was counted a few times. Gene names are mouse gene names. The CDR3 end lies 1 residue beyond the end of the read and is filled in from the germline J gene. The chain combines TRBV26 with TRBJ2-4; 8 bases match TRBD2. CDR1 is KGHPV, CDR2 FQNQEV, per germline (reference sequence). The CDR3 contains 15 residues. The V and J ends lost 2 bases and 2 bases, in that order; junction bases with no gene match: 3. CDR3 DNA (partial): TGTGCCAGCAGTCTGCTGGGGGGAACTCAAAACACCTTGTAC. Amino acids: CASSLLGGTQNTLY. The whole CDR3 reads CASSLLGGTQNTLYF.

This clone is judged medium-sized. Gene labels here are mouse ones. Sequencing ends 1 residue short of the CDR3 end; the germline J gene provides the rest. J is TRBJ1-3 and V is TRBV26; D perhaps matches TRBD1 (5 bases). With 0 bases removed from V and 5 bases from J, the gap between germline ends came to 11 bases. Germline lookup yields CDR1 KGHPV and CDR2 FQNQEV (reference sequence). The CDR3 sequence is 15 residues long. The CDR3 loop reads CASSLSPGMRNTLYF. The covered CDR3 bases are TGTGCCAGCAGTCTGTCACCAGGGATGAGAAATACGCTCTAT.

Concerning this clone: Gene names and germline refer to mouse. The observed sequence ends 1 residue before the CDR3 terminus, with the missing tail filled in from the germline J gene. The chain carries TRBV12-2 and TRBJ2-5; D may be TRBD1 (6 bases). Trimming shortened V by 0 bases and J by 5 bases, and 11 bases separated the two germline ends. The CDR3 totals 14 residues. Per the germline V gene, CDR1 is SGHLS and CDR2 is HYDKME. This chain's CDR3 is CASSLEHRADTQYF. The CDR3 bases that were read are TGTGCCAGCTCTCTCGAACACAGGGCAGACACCCAGTAC.

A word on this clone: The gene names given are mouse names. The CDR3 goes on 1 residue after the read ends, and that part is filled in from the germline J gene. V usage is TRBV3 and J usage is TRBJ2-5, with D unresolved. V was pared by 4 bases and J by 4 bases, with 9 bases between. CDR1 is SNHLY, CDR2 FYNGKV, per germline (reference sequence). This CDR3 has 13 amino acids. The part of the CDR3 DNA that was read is TGTGCCAGCAGCTCCGACACTGAAGACACCCAGTAC. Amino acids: CASSSDTEDTQY. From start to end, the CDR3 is CASSSDTEDTQYF.

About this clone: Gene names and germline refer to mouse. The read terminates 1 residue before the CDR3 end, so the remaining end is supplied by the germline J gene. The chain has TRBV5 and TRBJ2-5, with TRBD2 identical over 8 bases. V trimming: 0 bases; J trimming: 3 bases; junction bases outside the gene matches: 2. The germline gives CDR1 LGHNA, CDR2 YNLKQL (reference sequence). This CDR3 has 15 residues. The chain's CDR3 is CASSQDGGGQDTQYF. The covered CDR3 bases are TGTGCCAGCAGCCAAGATGGGGGGGGGCAAGACACCCAGTAC.

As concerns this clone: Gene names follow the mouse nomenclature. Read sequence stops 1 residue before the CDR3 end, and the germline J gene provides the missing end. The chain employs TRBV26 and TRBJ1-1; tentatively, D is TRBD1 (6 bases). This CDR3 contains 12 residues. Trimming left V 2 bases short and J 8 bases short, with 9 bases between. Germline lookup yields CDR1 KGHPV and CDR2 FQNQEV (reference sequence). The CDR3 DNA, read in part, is TGTGCCAGCAGTCTGACGGGGGCGGAAGTCTTC. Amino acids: CASSLTGAEVF. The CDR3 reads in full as CASSLTGAEVFF.

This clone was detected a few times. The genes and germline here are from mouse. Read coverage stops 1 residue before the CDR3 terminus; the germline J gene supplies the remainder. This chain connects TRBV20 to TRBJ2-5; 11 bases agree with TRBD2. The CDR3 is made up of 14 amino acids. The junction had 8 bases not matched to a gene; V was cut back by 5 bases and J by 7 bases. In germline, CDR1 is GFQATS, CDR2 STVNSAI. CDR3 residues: CGAGHWGGANTQYF. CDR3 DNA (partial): TGTGGTGCTGGGCACTGGGGGGGCGCGAACACCCAGTAC.

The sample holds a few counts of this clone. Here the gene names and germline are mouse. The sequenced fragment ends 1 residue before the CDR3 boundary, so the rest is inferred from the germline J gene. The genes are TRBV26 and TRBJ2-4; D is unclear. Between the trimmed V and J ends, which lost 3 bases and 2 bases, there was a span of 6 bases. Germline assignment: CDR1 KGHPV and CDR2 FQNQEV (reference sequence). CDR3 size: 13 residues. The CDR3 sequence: CASSLEAQNTLYF. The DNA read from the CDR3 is TGTGCCAGCAGTCTAGAGGCTCAAAACACCTTGTAC.

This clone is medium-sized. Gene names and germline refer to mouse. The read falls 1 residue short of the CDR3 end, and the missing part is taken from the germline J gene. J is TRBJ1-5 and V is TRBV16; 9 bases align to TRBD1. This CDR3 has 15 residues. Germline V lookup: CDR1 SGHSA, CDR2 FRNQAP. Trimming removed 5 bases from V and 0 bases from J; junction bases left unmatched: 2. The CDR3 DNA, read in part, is TGTGCAAGCAGCCTGGGACAGGGTAACAACCAGGCTCCGCTT. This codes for CASSLGQGNNQAPL. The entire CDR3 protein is CASSLGQGNNQAPLF.

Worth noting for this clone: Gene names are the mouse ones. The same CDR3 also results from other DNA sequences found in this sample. The CDR3 is CASSLGLNERLFF. The part of the CDR3 DNA that was read is TGTGCCAGCAGTCTAGGACTCAACGAAAGATTATTT. The chain combines TRBV26 with TRBJ1-4; D gene unclear. The read terminates 1 residue before the CDR3 end, so the remaining end is supplied by the germline J gene. The CDR3 is made up of 13 amino acids. Germline CDR1 is KGHPV and CDR2 is FQNQEV (reference sequence). Deletions cut 3 bases from V and 4 bases from J, with 6 bases between.

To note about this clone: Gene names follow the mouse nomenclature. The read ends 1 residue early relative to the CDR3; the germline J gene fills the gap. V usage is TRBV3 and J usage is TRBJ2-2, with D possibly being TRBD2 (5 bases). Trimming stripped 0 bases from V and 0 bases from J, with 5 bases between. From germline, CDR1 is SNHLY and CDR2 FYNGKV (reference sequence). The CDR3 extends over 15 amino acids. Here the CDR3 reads CASSLALANTGQLYF. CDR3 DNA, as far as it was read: TGTGCCAGCAGCTTAGCACTGGCAAACACCGGGCAGCTCTAC. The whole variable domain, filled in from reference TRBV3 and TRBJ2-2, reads GPKVLQIPSHQIIDMGQMVTLNCDPVSNHLYFYWYKQILGQQMEFLVNFYNGKVMEKSKLFKDQFSVERPDGSYFTLKIQPTALEDSAVYFCASSLALANTGQLYFGEGSKLTVL.

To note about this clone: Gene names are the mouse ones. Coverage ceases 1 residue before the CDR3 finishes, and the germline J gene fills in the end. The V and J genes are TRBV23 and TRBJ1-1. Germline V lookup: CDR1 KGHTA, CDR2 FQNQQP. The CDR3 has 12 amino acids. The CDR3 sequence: CSSSTGYTEVFF. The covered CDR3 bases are TGCTCCAGCAGTACGGGGTACACAGAAGTCTTC. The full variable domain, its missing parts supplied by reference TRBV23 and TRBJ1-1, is DAAVTQKPRYLIKMKGQEAEMKCIPEKGHTAVFWYQQKQSKELKFLIYFQNQQPLDQIDMVKERFSAVCPSSSLCSLGIRTCEAEDSALYLCSSSTGYTEVFFGKGTRLTVV.

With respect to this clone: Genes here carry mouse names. The CDR3 loop reads CASSLDINYAEQFF. The sequenced CDR3 bases are TGTGCCAGCAGTCTAGACATTAACTATGCTGAGCAGTTC. The genes are TRBV26 and TRBJ2-1; D not resolved. Coverage ceases 1 residue before the CDR3 finishes, and the germline J gene fills in the end. Germline assignment: CDR1 KGHPV and CDR2 FQNQEV (reference sequence). V was shortened by 3 bases and J by 0 bases, with 6 bases between the two germline ends. There are 14 residues in the CDR3. Complete variable domain (other parts from reference TRBV26 and TRBJ2-1): NSKVIQTPRYLVKGQGQKAKMRCIPEKGHPVVFWYQQNKNNEFKFLINFQNQEVLQQIDMTEKRFSAECPSNSPCSLEIQSSEAGDSALYLCASSLDINYAEQFFGPGTRLTVL.

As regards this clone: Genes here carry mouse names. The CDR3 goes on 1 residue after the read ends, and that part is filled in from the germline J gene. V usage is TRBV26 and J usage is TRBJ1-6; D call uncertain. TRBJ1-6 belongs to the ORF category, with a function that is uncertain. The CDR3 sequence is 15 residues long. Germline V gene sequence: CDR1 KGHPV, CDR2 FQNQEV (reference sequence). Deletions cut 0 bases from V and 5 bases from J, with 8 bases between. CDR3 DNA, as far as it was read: TGTGCCAGCAGTCTGTCATCAGGAAATAATTCGCCCCTCTAC. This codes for CASSLSSGNNSPLY. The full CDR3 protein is CASSLSSGNNSPLYF.

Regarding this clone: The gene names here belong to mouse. CDR3: CASSFYRGRVFF. The CDR3 DNA, read in part, is TGTGCCAGCAGTTTCTACCGGGGGCGAGTCTTC. V gene TRBV14 combines with J gene TRBJ1-1; tentatively, D is TRBD1 (6 bases). The read finishes 1 residue shy of the CDR3 end, and the germline J gene is used to complete it. Germline CDR1 reads SGHDT; CDR2 reads FRDEAV. Trimming removed 0 bases from V and 10 bases from J, with 10 bases in between. This CDR3 comprises 12 residues.

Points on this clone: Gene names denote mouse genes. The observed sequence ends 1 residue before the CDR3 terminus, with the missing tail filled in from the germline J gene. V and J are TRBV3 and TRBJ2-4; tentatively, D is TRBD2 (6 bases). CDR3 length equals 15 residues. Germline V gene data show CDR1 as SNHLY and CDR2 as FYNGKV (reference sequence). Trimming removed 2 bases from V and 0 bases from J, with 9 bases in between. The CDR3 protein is CASSLLGGSQNTLYF. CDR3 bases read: TGTGCCAGCAGCTTACTTGGGGGTAGTCAAAACACCTTGTAC.

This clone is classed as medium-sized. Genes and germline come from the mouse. CDR3 DNA, as far as it was read: TGTGCCAGCAGTATCGCAGGGGTGAACCAGGCTCCGCTT. Amino acids: CASSIAGVNQAPL. The full CDR3 protein reads CASSIAGVNQAPLF. This sequence joins TRBV19 and TRBJ1-5, with D perhaps matching TRBD1 (6 bases). The read ends 1 residue shy of where the CDR3 ends; the end is completed using the germline J gene. The CDR3 has 14 residues. With 2 bases removed from V and 4 bases from J, the gap between germline ends came to 10 bases. Per germline, CDR1 FNHDT and CDR2 SITEND (reference sequence).

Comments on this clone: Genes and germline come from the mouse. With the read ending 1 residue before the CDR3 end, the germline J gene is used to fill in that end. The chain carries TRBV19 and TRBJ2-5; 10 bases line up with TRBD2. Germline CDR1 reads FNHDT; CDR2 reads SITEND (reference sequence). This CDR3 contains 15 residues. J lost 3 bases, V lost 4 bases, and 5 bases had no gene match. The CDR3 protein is CASSLPGGAQDTQYF. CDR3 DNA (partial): TGTGCCAGCAGTCTCCCTGGGGGGGCGCAAGACACCCAGTAC.